The entry that follows covers one T cell receptor beta chain sequence. Its target is unknown. The sample originates from a study of OX40 agonist ivuxolimab in advanced cancers. About the research overall: A history of anti-PD-1, anti-PD-L1 or anti-CTLA-4 therapy was acceptable, and 40% to 45% had some. Findings and caveats of the study: Expanded clones were, on average, more numerous in CD8+ T cells than in CD4+.

Here immunoSEQ multiplex PCR was the method, and the copy in TCRdb shows in-frame clones only, minus some. The repertoire has tens of thousands of clones, about 86% of them found once; the top ten carry around 2%. V shed 4 bases and J shed 2 bases, with 13 bases lying between them. The CDR3 has 15 amino acids. Germline V lookup: CDR1 SGDLS, CDR2 YYNGEE. V gene TRBV9 combines with J gene TRBJ1-5; possible D gene TRBD1, 5 bases. The source was CD4+ or CD8+ T cells sorted from blood, collected in a trial of the OX40 agonist ivuxolimab. The receptor's source is an adult with an advanced solid tumor such as melanoma, head and neck, liver or kidney cancer. CDR3 sequence (DNA): TGTGCCAGCAGCCTCAGCAGGGAGGGCAATCAGCCCCAGCATTTT. This sequence encodes CASSLSREGNQPQHF.